These T cell receptor beta chains were read from a single sample in a study of tumor-infiltrating T cells and Merkel cell polyomavirus. Sequencing was performed with immunoSEQ multiplex PCR; in TCRdb, only in-frame clones are kept and a portion is missing. The profile covers 930 or so clones, with about 88% appearing a single time and about 12% taken by the ten largest. The sequencing input was lymph node tissue. The receptors derive from a woman between 65 and 79 years old with Merkel cell carcinoma. Each CDR3 is given with its conserved first and last residue. Fields, in order: D gene, J gene, V gene, clone size, CDR3 protein, CDR3 DNA. D genes are given only for firm matches. Size is omitted from some rows. Given values are once, few, many or a class for expanded clones.

D: TRBD2
J: TRBJ2-1
V: TRBV9
size: few
CDR3: CASSVGVSGSNEQFF
DNA: TGTGCCAGCAGCGTAGGGGTTAGCGGGAGCAATGAGCAGTTCTTC

D: TRBD1
J: TRBJ2-6
V: TRBV7-6
size: NA
CDR3: CASSPGQGNSGANVLTF
DNA: TGTGCCAGCAGCCCGGGACAGGGCAACTCTGGGGCCAACGTCCTGACTTTC

D: NA
J: TRBJ2-1
V: TRBV6-4
size: NA
CDR3: CASSSANNEQFF
DNA: TGTGCCAGCAGTTCCGCTAATAATGAGCAGTTCTTC

D: TRBD2
J: TRBJ2-1
V: TRBV23-1
size: NA
CDR3: CASSPHSASGHRYNEQFF
DNA: TGCGCCAGCAGTCCCCACTCGGCTAGCGGACACCGATACAATGAGCAGTTCTTC

D: TRBD1
J: TRBJ2-7
V: TRBV9
size: NA
CDR3: CASSLGTGGEQYF
DNA: TGTGCCAGCAGCCTTGGGACAGGGGGCGAGCAGTACTTC

D: TRBD1
J: TRBJ1-5
V: TRBV27
size: NA
CDR3: CASSLSGQRNQPQHF
DNA: TGTGCCAGCAGTTTATCGGGACAGCGCAATCAGCCCCAGCATTTT

D: TRBD2
J: TRBJ2-1
V: TRBV27
size: few
CDR3: CASSFPAGDPNEQFF
DNA: TGTGCCAGCAGTTTCCCAGCGGGAGACCCCAATGAGCAGTTCTTC

D: NA
J: TRBJ1-2
V: TRBV6-1
size: NA
CDR3: CASSEERTVYGYTF
DNA: TGTGCCAGCAGTGAAGAGCGGACAGTCTATGGCTACACCTTC

D: TRBD1
J: TRBJ2-1
V: TRBV27
size: NA
CDR3: CASSSGQLYNEQFF
DNA: TGTGCCAGCAGTTCGGGACAGCTCTACAATGAGCAGTTCTTC

D: NA
J: TRBJ2-1
V: TRBV5-4
size: NA
CDR3: CASSFSSVGYEQFF
DNA: TGTGCCAGCAGCTTTAGTAGCGTCGGGTATGAGCAGTTCTTC

D: NA
J: TRBJ2-2
V: TRBV7-3
size: NA
CDR3: CASSLSGNTGELFF
DNA: TGTGCCAGCAGCTTATCGGGGAACACCGGGGAGCTGTTTTTT

D: TRBD1
J: TRBJ1-1
V: TRBV29-1
size: once
CDR3: CSVAAGGAFF
DNA: TGCAGCGTTGCGGCAGGGGGAGCTTTCTTT

D: TRBD1
J: TRBJ1-1
V: TRBV10-3
size: NA
CDR3: CAISATGANTEAFF
DNA: TGTGCCATCAGCGCGACAGGGGCCAACACTGAAGCTTTCTTT

D: TRBD1
J: TRBJ1-2
V: TRBV5-1
size: NA
CDR3: CASSPSGGRVGYTF
DNA: TGCGCCAGCAGCCCTTCAGGGGGAAGGGTCGGCTACACCTTC

D: NA
J: TRBJ2-2
V: TRBV5-1
size: NA
CDR3: CASSYYSAVDTGELFF
DNA: TGCGCCAGCAGTTACTATTCGGCCGTTGACACCGGGGAGCTGTTTTTT